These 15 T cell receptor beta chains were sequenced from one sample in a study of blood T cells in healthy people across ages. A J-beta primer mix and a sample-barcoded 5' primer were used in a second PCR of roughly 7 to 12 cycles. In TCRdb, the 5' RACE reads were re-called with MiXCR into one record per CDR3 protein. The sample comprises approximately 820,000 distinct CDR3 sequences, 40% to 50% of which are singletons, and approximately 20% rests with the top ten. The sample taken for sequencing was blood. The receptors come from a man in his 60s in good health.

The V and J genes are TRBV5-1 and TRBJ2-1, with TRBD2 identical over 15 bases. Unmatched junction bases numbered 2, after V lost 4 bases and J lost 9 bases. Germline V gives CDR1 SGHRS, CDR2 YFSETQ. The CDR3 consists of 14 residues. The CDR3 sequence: CASSMGLAGGEQFF. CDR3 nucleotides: TGCGCCAGCAGCATGGGACTAGCGGGAGGTGAGCAGTTCTTC.

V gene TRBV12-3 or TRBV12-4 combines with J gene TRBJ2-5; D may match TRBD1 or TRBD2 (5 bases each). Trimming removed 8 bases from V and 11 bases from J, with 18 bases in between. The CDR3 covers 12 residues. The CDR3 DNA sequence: TGTGCCAGCCGGGGCCCTCGTGGGGAGCAGTACTTC. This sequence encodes CASRGPRGEQYF.

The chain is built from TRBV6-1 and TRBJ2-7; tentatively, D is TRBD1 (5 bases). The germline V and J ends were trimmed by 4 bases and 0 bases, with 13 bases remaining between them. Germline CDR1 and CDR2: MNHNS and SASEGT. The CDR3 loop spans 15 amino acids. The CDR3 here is CASSVQESHSYEQYF. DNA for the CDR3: TGTGCCAGCAGTGTACAGGAATCCCACTCCTACGAGCAGTACTTC.

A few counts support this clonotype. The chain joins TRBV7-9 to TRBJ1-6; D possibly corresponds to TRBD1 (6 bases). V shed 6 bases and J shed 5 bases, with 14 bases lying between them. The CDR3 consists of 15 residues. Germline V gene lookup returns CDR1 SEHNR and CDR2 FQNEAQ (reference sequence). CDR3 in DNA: TGTGCCAGCAGTAACAGGGAAGGGGATAATTCACCCCTCCACTTT. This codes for CASSNREGDNSPLHF.

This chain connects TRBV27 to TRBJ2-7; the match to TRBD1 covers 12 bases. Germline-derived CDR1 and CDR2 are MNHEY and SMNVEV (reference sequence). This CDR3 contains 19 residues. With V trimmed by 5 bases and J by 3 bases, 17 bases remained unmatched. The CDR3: CASSKQKLPGQGAYYEQYF. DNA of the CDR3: TGTGCCAGCAGTAAACAAAAACTCCCGGGACAGGGGGCCTACTACGAGCAGTACTTC.

CDR3 protein: CASRSDVGRATNEKLFF. The CDR3 DNA follows: TGTGCCAGCAGAAGTGACGTTGGGCGGGCAACTAATGAAAAACTGTTTTTT. The chain joins TRBV25-1 to TRBJ1-4; the D is unclear. The CDR3 has 17 amino acids. CDR1 is MGHDK, CDR2 SYGVNS, per germline. Trimming cost V 6 bases and J 0 bases, with 17 bases left between them.

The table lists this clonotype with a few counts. CDR3 protein: CASSIGPEAAQHF. As DNA, the CDR3 is TGTGCCAGTAGTATAGGTCCAGAGGCGGCCCAGCATTTT. The rearrangement joins TRBV19 to TRBJ1-5; no clear D gene. CDR3 size: 13 residues. Per germline, CDR1 LNHDA and CDR2 SQIVND (reference sequence). Trimming shortened V by 1 base and J by 11 bases, and 12 bases separated the two germline ends.

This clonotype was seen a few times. The CDR3 coding sequence is TGTGCCAGCAGTGCCAGAACTAGCGCTTCAACAGATACGCAGTATTTT. It encodes CASSARTSASTDTQYF. J is TRBJ2-3 and V is TRBV6-2 or TRBV6-3, with 7 bases fitting TRBD2. The junction had 11 bases not matched to a gene; V was cut back by 5 bases and J by 3 bases. The CDR3 extends over 16 amino acids. Per the germline V gene, CDR1 is MNHEY and CDR2 is SVGEGT.

CDR3 loop: CASSLQGPLGTGELFF. The CDR3 coding sequence is TGTGCCAGCAGTTTACAAGGGCCCTTAGGCACCGGGGAGCTGTTTTTT. The V gene is TRBV12-3 or TRBV12-4, the J gene TRBJ2-2, with D unclear. This CDR3 spans 16 amino acids. The germline V and J ends were trimmed by 2 bases and 4 bases, with 14 bases remaining between them.

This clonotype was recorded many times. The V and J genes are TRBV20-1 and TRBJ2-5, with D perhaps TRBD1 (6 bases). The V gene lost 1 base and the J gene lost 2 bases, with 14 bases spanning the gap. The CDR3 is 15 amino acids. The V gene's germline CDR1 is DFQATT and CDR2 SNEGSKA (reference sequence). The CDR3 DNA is TGCAGTGCTAGAGTCGTACCAGGGGTTCAAGAGACCCAGTACTTC. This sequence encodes CSARVVPGVQETQYF.

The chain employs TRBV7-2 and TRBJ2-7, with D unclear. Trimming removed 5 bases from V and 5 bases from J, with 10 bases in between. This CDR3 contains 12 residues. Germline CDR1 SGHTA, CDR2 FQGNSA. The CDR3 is CASSAAWDEQYF. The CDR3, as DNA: TGTGCCAGCAGCGCGGCTTGGGACGAGCAGTACTTC.

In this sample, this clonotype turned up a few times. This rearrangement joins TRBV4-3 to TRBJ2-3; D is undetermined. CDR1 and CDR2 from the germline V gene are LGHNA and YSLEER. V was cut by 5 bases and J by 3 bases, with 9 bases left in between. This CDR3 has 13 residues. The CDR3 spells CASSFDKTDTQYF. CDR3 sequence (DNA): TGCGCCAGCAGCTTTGACAAGACAGATACGCAGTATTTT.

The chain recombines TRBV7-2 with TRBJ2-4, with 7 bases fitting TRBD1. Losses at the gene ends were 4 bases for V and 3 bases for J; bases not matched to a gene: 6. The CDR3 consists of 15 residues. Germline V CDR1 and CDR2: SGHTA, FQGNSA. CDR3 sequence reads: CASSSGQAGKNIQYF. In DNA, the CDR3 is TGTGCCAGCAGCTCTGGACAGGCGGGCAAAAACATTCAGTACTTC.

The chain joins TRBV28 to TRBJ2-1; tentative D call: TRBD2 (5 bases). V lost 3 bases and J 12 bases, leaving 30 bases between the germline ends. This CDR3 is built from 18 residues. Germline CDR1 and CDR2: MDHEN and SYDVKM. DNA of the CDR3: TGTGCCAGCAGTTTTGGCCTTATGGGGAAAATCGCAGGAGGTGGGCAGTTCTTC. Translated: CASSFGLMGKIAGGGQFF. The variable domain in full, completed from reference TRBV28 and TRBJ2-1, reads DVKVTQSSRYLVKRTGEKVFLECVQDMDHENMFWYRQDPGLGLRLIYFSYDVKMKEKGDIPEGYSVSREKKERFSLILESASTNQTSMYLCASSFGLMGKIAGGGQFFGPGTRLTVL.

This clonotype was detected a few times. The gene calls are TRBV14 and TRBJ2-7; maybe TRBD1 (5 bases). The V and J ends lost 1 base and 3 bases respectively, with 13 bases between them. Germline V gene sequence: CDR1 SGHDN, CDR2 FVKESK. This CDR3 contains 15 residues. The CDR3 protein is CASSQVAGQGYEQYF. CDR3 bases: TGTGCCAGCAGCCAAGTGGCAGGGCAAGGCTACGAGCAGTACTTC.